This T cell receptor (beta chain) was found in a study of identical twins. CDR1 is SGHTA, CDR2 FQGTGA, per germline. V lost 2 bases and J lost 5; bases outside the gene matches: 9. The CDR3 covers 15 residues. After template switching added a universal primer site, the resulting cDNA carried unique molecular identifiers. Via MiXCR, TCRdb re-called the 5' RACE reads, giving one row per CDR3 protein. The sample shows just under 650,000 distinct CDR3 sequences, roughly 6.6% of them seen only once. These data were also filed under a second study, of yellow fever vaccine responses in identical twins.

Sequencing was performed on PBMCs. The chain joins TRBV7-3 to TRBJ2-7; TRBD2 agrees at 7 bases. This receptor was taken from a young woman in good health. CDR3 in amino acids: CASSLRVAGGHEQYF. CDR3 in DNA: TGTGCCAGCAGCTTACGGGTAGCGGGTGGCCACGAGCAGTACTTC.